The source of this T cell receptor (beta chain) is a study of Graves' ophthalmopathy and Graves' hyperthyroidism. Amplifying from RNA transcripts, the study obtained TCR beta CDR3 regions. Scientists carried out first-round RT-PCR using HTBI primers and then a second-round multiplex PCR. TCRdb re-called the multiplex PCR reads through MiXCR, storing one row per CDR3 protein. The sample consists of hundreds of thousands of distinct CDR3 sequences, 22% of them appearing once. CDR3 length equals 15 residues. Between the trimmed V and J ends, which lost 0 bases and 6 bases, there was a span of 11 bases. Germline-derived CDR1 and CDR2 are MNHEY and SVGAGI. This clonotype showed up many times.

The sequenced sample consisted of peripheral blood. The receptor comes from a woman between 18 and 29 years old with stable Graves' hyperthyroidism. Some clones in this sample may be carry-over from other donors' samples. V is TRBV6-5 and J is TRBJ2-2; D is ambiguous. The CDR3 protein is CASSYSDGLAGELFF. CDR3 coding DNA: TGTGCCAGCAGTTACTCAGATGGGTTAGCCGGGGAGCTGTTTTTT.